One and the same sample provided the 27 T cell receptor beta chains below, sequenced in a study of T cell responses to AZD1222 COVID-19 vaccine. Clones were sequenced by immunoSEQ multiplex PCR, and TCRdb holds only the in-frame ones, with some missing. The table has approximately 73,000 clones, about four fifths seen once. Here the sequenced sample was peripheral blood, taken on day 0 of AZD1222 vaccination. The receptors originated from an adult in good health.

The rearrangement uses TRBV5-1 and TRBJ1-1, with 7 bases identical to TRBD1. Germline V gene sequence: CDR1 SGHRS, CDR2 YFSETQ. V shed 4 bases, J shed 2 bases, and the junction held 5 bases outside the gene matches. The CDR3 loop spans 14 amino acids. In nucleotides, the CDR3 is TGCGCCAGCAGCGCCCAGGGGGAAAACACTGAAGCTTTCTTT. Amino acid sequence: CASSAQGENTEAFF.

This clone was observed a handful of times. V gene TRBV6-5 combines with J gene TRBJ1-2; TRBD1 aligns across 10 bases. The length of the CDR3 is 13 residues. Germline V gene sequence: CDR1 MNHEY, CDR2 SVGAGI. Unmatched junction bases numbered 4, after V lost 6 bases and J lost 6 bases. The CDR3 DNA sequence: TGTGCCAGCAGAGAGACAGGGGGCCATGGCTACACCTTC. This sequence encodes CASRETGGHGYTF.

This rearrangement joins TRBV7-6 to TRBJ1-4; D unresolved. CDR3 length: 15 amino acids. Trimming stripped 5 bases from V and 5 bases from J, with 15 bases between. Germline lookup yields CDR1 SGHVS and CDR2 FNYEAQ. CDR3 in DNA: TGTGCCAGCAGCCCTCATAGGCTTACGAATGAAAAACTGTTTTTT. The encoded protein is CASSPHRLTNEKLFF.

A few counts support this clone. The V gene is TRBV4-2, the J gene TRBJ1-4, with D perhaps TRBD1 (5 bases). Trimming shortened V by 5 bases and J by 5 bases, and 18 bases separated the two germline ends. Germline CDR1 reads LGHNA; CDR2 reads YNFKEQ. This CDR3 comprises 16 residues. CDR3 loop: CASSYSGRAGNEKLFF. The CDR3 DNA sequence: TGTGCCAGCAGCTACTCCGGCAGGGCTGGAAATGAAAAACTGTTTTTT.

The chain combines TRBV2 with TRBJ2-5; 8 nucleotides agree with TRBD1. CDR3 size: 14 residues. V lost 2 bases and J lost 3; bases outside the gene matches: 2. The V gene's germline CDR1 is SNHLY and CDR2 FYNNEI. The CDR3 nucleotides read TGTGCCAGCAGTGAACCAGGGGGCGAAGAGACCCAGTACTTC. It encodes CASSEPGGEETQYF.

This clone was detected once. The V gene is TRBV24-1, the J gene TRBJ1-2; D is unclear. The germline CDR1 and CDR2 sequences are KGHDR and SFDVKD. This CDR3 contains 13 residues. V dropped 0 bases and J dropped 8 bases, with 9 bases sitting between them. The CDR3 nucleotides read TGTGCCACCAGTGATTTGGCCGGGTCGGGCTACACCTTC. This encodes CATSDLAGSGYTF.

This chain joins TRBV7-9 and TRBJ1-2; 7 positions agree with TRBD1. Germline V gene lookup returns CDR1 SEHNR and CDR2 FQNEAQ (reference sequence). This CDR3 is 14 amino acids long. Germline trimming cut 5 bases from V and 4 bases from J; bases unmatched to any gene: 7. The chain's CDR3 is CASSPGTAGYGYTF. The CDR3 region has the DNA TGTGCCAGCAGCCCCGGGACAGCCGGCTATGGCTACACCTTC.

This chain's CDR3 is CASRTHIGTSTEAFF. CDR3 in DNA: TGTGCCAGCAGAACCCACATTGGTACCAGCACTGAAGCTTTCTTT. The chain combines TRBV6-1 with TRBJ1-1; D gene unclear. The germline V and J ends were trimmed by 6 bases and 4 bases, with 18 bases remaining between them. The CDR3 length is 15 residues. Germline V gene data show CDR1 as MNHNS and CDR2 as SASEGT.

This chain uses TRBV28 with TRBJ1-1, with a weak D call TRBD1 (6 bases). The germline V gene has CDR1 MDHEN and CDR2 SYDVKM. The CDR3 totals 13 residues. V dropped 3 bases and J dropped 5 bases, with 10 bases sitting between them. The CDR3 DNA reads as TGTGCCAGCAGTTTTGGGGGCGCGACTGAAGCTTTCTTT. Protein sequence: CASSFGGATEAFF.

V gene TRBV18 combines with J gene TRBJ2-1, with TRBD2 matching over 8 bases. Trimming cost V 0 bases and J 0 bases; bases outside gene matches: 1. This CDR3 has 16 residues. Germline V gene lookup returns CDR1 KGHSH and CDR2 LQKENI. CDR3 loop: CASSPPSGGSYNEQFF. CDR3 bases: TGTGCCAGCTCACCACCGAGCGGGGGCTCCTACAATGAGCAGTTCTTC.

The chain combines TRBV27 with TRBJ1-2; 7 positions agree with TRBD1. There are 12 residues in the CDR3. After removal of 3 bases from V and 7 bases from J, the junction contained 2 bases not matched to a gene. Germline CDR1 reads MNHEY; CDR2 reads SMNVEV (reference sequence). The chain's CDR3 is CASSFDRVGYTF. CDR3 in DNA: TGTGCCAGCAGTTTTGACAGGGTTGGCTACACCTTC.

The CDR3, as DNA: TGTGCCAGCAGCTCTGACAGGGGGCGGGGGACCCAGTACTTC. Translation gives CASSSDRGRGTQYF. V usage is TRBV7-2 and J usage is TRBJ2-5; 10 nucleotides match TRBD1. Per the germline V gene, CDR1 is SGHTA and CDR2 is FQGNSA. J gave up 7 bases and V 4 bases, and 6 bases lay outside the gene matches. The CDR3 is 14 residues long.

The V gene is TRBV11-2, the J gene TRBJ1-4; D is uncertain. The ends were cut back, 6 bases at V and 8 bases at J, with 16 bases in the middle. Germline-derived CDR1 and CDR2 are SGHAT and FQNNGV. This CDR3 is 14 amino acids long. The CDR3 protein is CASSRFGGREKLFF. CDR3 nucleotide sequence: TGTGCCAGCAGTCGTTTCGGAGGACGGGAAAAACTGTTTTTT.

The CDR3, as DNA: TGTGCCAGCAGCCTCGTGGCCTTCGGGGAGCAGTACTTC. The encoded protein is CASSLVAFGEQYF. This chain connects TRBV11-3 to TRBJ2-7; D is unresolved. CDR1 and CDR2 (germline): SGHNT, YENEEA. The CDR3 contains 13 residues. Trimming left V 5 bases short and J 7 bases short, with 15 bases between. The variable domain in full, with the rest retrieved from reference TRBV11-3 and TRBJ2-7, is EAGVVQSPRYKIIEKKQPVAFWCNPISGHNTLYWYLQNLGQGPELLIRYENEEAVDDSQLPKDRFSAERLKGVDSTLKIQPAELGDSAVYLCASSLVAFGEQYFGPGTRLTVT.

This clone showed up just once. The chain carries TRBV28 and TRBJ1-3; 8 nucleotides line up with TRBD1. V lost 4 bases, J lost 1 base, and 6 bases stayed unmatched. Per the germline V gene, CDR1 is MDHEN and CDR2 is SYDVKM. The CDR3 is 16 amino acids. The CDR3 loop reads CASSSIGQGSGNTIYF. CDR3 in DNA: TGTGCCAGCAGTTCGATCGGACAGGGTTCTGGAAACACCATATATTTT.

The chain is built from TRBV2 and TRBJ2-7; 8 bases align to TRBD1. The CDR3 is 14 residues long. V shed 5 bases, J shed 7 bases, and the junction held 10 bases outside the gene matches. Germline CDR1 SNHLY, CDR2 FYNNEI. CDR3 nucleotide sequence: TGTGCCAGCAGTCCTTACAGGGGGATCGGGGAGCAGTACTTC. The encoded protein is CASSPYRGIGEQYF.

In this sample, this clone turned up once. The chain employs TRBV9 and TRBJ1-3; D call uncertain. Per germline, CDR1 SGDLS and CDR2 YYNGEE. The V and J ends lost 4 bases and 0 bases respectively, with 8 bases between them. This CDR3 has 14 amino acids. The chain's CDR3 is CASSISPSGNTIYF. CDR3 bases: TGTGCCAGCAGCATCAGCCCCTCTGGAAACACCATATATTTT.

The chain combines TRBV19 with TRBJ2-5, with 7 bases fitting TRBD2. J was trimmed by 7 bases and V by 1 base; bases with no gene match: 9. CDR1 and CDR2 (germline): LNHDA, SQIVND (reference sequence). CDR3 size: 15 residues. CDR3 in amino acids: CASSIVKAGRGTQYF. CDR3 DNA sequence: TGTGCCAGTAGTATAGTGAAGGCAGGGAGGGGGACCCAGTACTTC.

V is TRBV3-1 (or the pseudogene TRBV3-2) and J is TRBJ2-5, with a possible D match to TRBD2 (7 bases). The CDR3 consists of 15 residues. CDR1 is LGHDT and CDR2 is YNNKEL in the germline V gene (reference sequence). The ends were cut back, 1 base at V and 4 bases at J, with 13 bases in the middle. CDR3 region: CASSQGTGGRETQYF. The CDR3 DNA follows: TGTGCCAGCAGCCAAGGGACGGGGGGCAGAGAGACCCAGTACTTC.

This clone showed up just once. This chain uses TRBV24-1 with TRBJ1-2, with D unclear. Germline CDR1 and CDR2: KGHDR and SFDVKD. This CDR3 spans 12 amino acids. V gave up 1 base and J gave up 8 bases, with 7 bases separating them. The CDR3 sequence is CATSDFWSGYTF. CDR3 bases: TGTGCCACCAGTGATTTCTGGAGCGGCTACACCTTC.

The V and J genes are TRBV5-6 and TRBJ1-3, with TRBD1 as a possible D gene (6 bases). CDR1 SGHDT and CDR2 YYEEEE come from the germline V gene. The CDR3 is made up of 14 amino acids. With 4 bases removed from V and 8 bases from J, the gap between germline ends came to 16 bases. CDR3 sequence: CASSHRAEGHTIYF. The CDR3 coding sequence is TGTGCCAGCAGCCACAGGGCGGAGGGACACACCATATATTTT. Drawing the rest from reference TRBV5-6 and TRBJ1-3, the complete variable domain is DAGVTQSPTHLIKTRGQQVTLRCSPKSGHDTVSWYQQALGQGPQFIFQYYEEEERQRGNFPDRFSGHQFPNYSSELNVNALLLGDSALYLCASSHRAEGHTIYFGEGSWLTVV.

V is TRBV2 and J is TRBJ1-2, with 8 bases matching TRBD1. Germline V gene lookup returns CDR1 SNHLY and CDR2 FYNNEI. This CDR3 contains 14 residues. J was trimmed by 6 bases and V by 3 bases; bases with no gene match: 6. CDR3 DNA: TGTGCCAGCAGTGATCCGGCCAGGGGGCATGGCTACACCTTC. This translates into CASSDPARGHGYTF. The variable domain in full, with the rest retrieved from reference TRBV2 and TRBJ1-2, is EPEVTQTPSHQVTQMGQEVILRCVPISNHLYFYWYRQILGQKVEFLVSFYNNEISEKSEIFDDQFSVERPDGSNFTLKIRSTKLEDSAMYFCASSDPARGHGYTFGSGTRLTVV.

V and J are TRBV9 and TRBJ2-3; TRBD2 agrees at 8 bases. J gave up 5 bases and V 0 bases, and 8 bases lay outside the gene matches. The CDR3 has 16 amino acids. Germline V gene sequence: CDR1 SGDLS, CDR2 YYNGEE. For the CDR3, the DNA is TGTGCCAGCAGCGTAGCACGGGGGGGCCTGATAGATACGCAGTATTTT. It translates to CASSVARGGLIDTQYF.

The chain recombines TRBV30 with TRBJ1-6; the match to TRBD1 covers 8 bases. The CDR3 contains 13 residues. CDR1 and CDR2 from the germline V gene are GTSNPN and SVGIG (reference sequence). Unmatched junction bases numbered 4, after V lost 4 bases and J lost 8 bases. The chain's CDR3 is CAWTGTGDSPLHF. The CDR3, as DNA: TGTGCCTGGACCGGGACAGGTGATTCACCCCTCCACTTT.

The chain recombines TRBV27 with TRBJ1-6, with D maybe TRBD1 (5 bases). V was trimmed by 5 bases and J by 2 bases, leaving 16 bases between them. Germline CDR1 and CDR2: MNHEY and SMNVEV (reference sequence). This CDR3 has 17 residues. In nucleotides, the CDR3 is TGTGCCAGCAGTGAGCTACGAGGGGATACCTATAATTCACCCCTCCACTTT. This encodes CASSELRGDTYNSPLHF.

The chain links TRBV28 to TRBJ1-2; 7 bases are a match to TRBD1. In germline, CDR1 is MDHEN, CDR2 SYDVKM. This CDR3 comprises 17 residues. Germline trimming cut 6 bases from V and 7 bases from J; bases unmatched to any gene: 20. The CDR3 sequence: CASSLGVAGGYKRGYTF. The CDR3 DNA sequence: TGTGCCAGCAGCCTGGGGGTGGCAGGGGGATACAAACGTGGCTACACCTTC.

V usage is TRBV6-5 and J usage is TRBJ1-5; TRBD1 might be the D (5 bases). The CDR3 covers 15 residues. Germline V CDR1 and CDR2: MNHEY, SVGAGI. V dropped 7 bases and J dropped 3 bases, with 16 bases sitting between them. DNA for the CDR3: TGTGCCAGCACCCGAATGACCAGGGCCAATCAGCCCCAGCATTTT. Its translation is CASTRMTRANQPQHF.